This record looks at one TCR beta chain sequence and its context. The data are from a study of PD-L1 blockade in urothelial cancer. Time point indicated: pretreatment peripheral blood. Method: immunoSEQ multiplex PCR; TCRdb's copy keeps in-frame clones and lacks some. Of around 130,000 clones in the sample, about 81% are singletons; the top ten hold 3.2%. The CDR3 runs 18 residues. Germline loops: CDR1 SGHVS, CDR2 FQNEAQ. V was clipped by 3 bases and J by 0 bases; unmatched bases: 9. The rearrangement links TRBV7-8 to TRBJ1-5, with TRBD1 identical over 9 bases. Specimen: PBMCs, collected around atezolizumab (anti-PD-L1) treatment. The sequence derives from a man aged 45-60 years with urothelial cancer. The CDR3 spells CASSFLSGTGYSNQPQHF. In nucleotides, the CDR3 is TGTGCCAGCAGCTTTCTTTCCGGGACAGGGTATAGCAATCAGCCCCAGCATTTT.